The entry below describes one T cell receptor (beta chain). The antigen it recognizes is unknown. There are no base qualities to consult, and no much larger clone falls within one base. The CDR3 regions of human TCRbeta chains were analyzed by immunosequencing. Concerning the study's data processing: TCRs in the repertoires were compared against a reference library of SARS-CoV-2-specific TCRs that had been generated with the MIRA antigen-specificity platform. Breadth was defined as the fraction of unique TCRs that were SARS-CoV-2-associated. Depth was defined as the fraction of total T cells that were SARS-CoV-2-associated. Using the MIRA data, each spike-specific TCR was mapped to the spike region that the TCR reacts to and placed in a CD4 or CD8 class. Log10-transformed breadth and depth values were compared by one-way ANOVA with Sidak's multiple comparisons tests. Here the immuneACCESS table is served through TCRdb, limited to in-frame sequences with V and J called. Missing clones are a known gap in these copies; in checked studies unresolved V genes cover under half, and the rest lacks a known reason. D and trimming were read from the DNA, whereas the V and J calls and clone size are those reported in that table. This sample holds some 110,000 clones; roughly 89% were observed only once. Roughly 7.1% of the sample is in the top ten clones.

The sample's time point label, decoded: about 28 days (+/-7) after the second vaccine dose. AZD1222 recipients whose second dose came at about 4 weeks and those whose second dose came at about 12 weeks were combined into one group, since spike-specific TCR depth and breadth did not differ between the two schedules. The vaccinee samples were drawn from two UK trials, COV001 and COV002, one of which was a single-blind randomized controlled phase 2/3 trial testing AZD1222 (ChAdOx1 nCoV-19) in healthy adults. For TCRbeta chain sequencing, PBMC samples from trial participants were taken at day 0 and at day 28 after the second dose. The CDR3 covers 18 residues, taking in both the cysteine and the phenylalanine. Only CDR3 DNA is held: 54 bases, read in frame from base 1. At the junction V is shortened by 0 bases and J by 7 bases, with 25 bases in between. CDR1 and CDR2 are read off the germline V gene as SGHRS and YFSETQ.

The data are from a study of T cell responses to AZD1222 COVID-19 vaccine (dated by TCRdb to about 2021). Turning to the overall study: A total of 233 trial participants underwent TCR sequencing, of whom about 200 had received two doses of AZD1222 and 26 had received two doses of the MenACWY control vaccine. Enrollment into the trials was organized by age into subgroups of 18-55, 56-69 and 70-plus years, and those subgroups contained 148, 28 and 57 TCR-sequenced participants, respectively. Broad study findings and their caveats: Because no day 14 peak-response samples were available, the repertoires could be characterized only after the peak T cell response. Spike-specific TCR breadth and depth rose significantly after two AZD1222 doses compared with day 0 and with MenACWY recipients. The 56-69-year group was small, and its depth increase did not reach significance, likely because of low power. Nearly half of unique spike-specific TCRs reportedly recognized epitopes outside regions mutated in the B.1.351 and B.1.1.7 variants. Participants were mostly white British and included more females than males, and it was suggested by the authors that clonal diversity may have been underestimated. CD4 TCRs associated with the vaccine covered the entire spike protein, and the dominant responses were in regions 160-218 and 743-854. Conclusions about previously exposed vaccinees were limited because only a handful of AZD1222 recipients were SARS-CoV-2 seropositive at baseline.

Sample: peripheral blood, taken 28 days after the second AZD1222 dose. The V and J genes are TRBV5-1 and TRBJ2-5; the D call is tentative, TRBD1 or TRBD2, as each matches 7 bases. This sequence was found in an adult who received the AZD1222 COVID-19 vaccine. The CDR3 protein: CASSLGPGTVVTGGTQYF. The sequenced DNA: TGCGCCAGCAGCTTGGGGCCAGGGACAGTAGTGACGGGAGGGACCCAGTACTTC. Reference TRBV5-1 and TRBJ2-5 genes cover what lies past the CDR3, so the full variable domain is KAGVTQTPRYLIKTRGQQVTLSCSPISGHRSVSWYQQTPGQGLQFLFEYFSETQRNKGNFPGRFSGRQFSNSRSEMNVSTLELGDSALYLCASSLGPGTVVTGGTQYFGPGTRLLVL.